The 11 T cell receptor beta chains presented below share a single source sample, sequenced in a study of regulatory T cells in long-lasting Graves disease. Time point defined: newly diagnosed GD, antithyroid drugs for less than 3 months. RNA extracted from PBMCs served as the sequencing template. According to the study, TCR beta libraries were built with iRepertoire HTBI primers and CDR3-region Arm-PCR. From the multiplex PCR reads, TCRdb called clonotypes with MiXCR, one entry per CDR3 protein. This table holds about 220,000 distinct CDR3 sequences, approximately 18% found once. This sample was shared with a second study, whose subject was T cells in Graves' hyperthyroidism and ophthalmopathy.

Sequenced here: peripheral blood mononuclear cells (PBMCs), sampled at new diagnosis, from a patient treated with antithyroid drugs. The receptors shown here come from a woman aged 25 to 39 with Graves disease.

This clonotype was recorded at least ten times. V usage is TRBV28 and J usage is TRBJ1-2; D ambiguous. V lost 5 bases to trimming and J lost 5 bases, with 6 bases between them. This CDR3 spans 11 amino acids. CDR1 and CDR2 (germline): MDHEN, SYDVKM. The CDR3 sequence: CASSMGYGYTF. CDR3 DNA: TGTGCCAGCAGTATGGGGTATGGCTACACCTTC.

This clonotype has ten or more counts. The V gene is TRBV10-3, the J gene TRBJ2-7; possibly TRBD2 for D (5 bases). Trimming took off 8 bases at V and 1 base at J, with 6 bases between the two ends. The CDR3 has 11 residues. The germline CDR1 and CDR2 sequences are ENHRY and SYGVKD. CDR3 DNA sequence: TGTGCCATCGGGGAGTCCTACGAGCAGTACTTC. Its translation: CAIGESYEQYF.

This clonotype was counted ten times or more. The chain carries TRBV5-1 and TRBJ2-2, with D hard to call. Germline V CDR1 and CDR2: SGHRS, YFSETQ. This CDR3 has 12 residues. V was trimmed by 4 bases and J by 2 bases, leaving 3 bases between them. CDR3 amino acids: CASSTNTGELFF. The CDR3 coding sequence is TGCGCCAGCAGCACTAACACCGGGGAGCTGTTTTTT.

This clonotype was recorded at least ten times. The chain employs TRBV4-2 and TRBJ2-7; 10 bases fit TRBD1. This CDR3 is built from 15 residues. J gave up 3 bases and V 4 bases, and 6 bases lay outside the gene matches. Germline loops: CDR1 LGHNA, CDR2 YNFKEQ. The CDR3 loop reads CASSPSGTGVYEQYF. The DNA for the CDR3 is TGTGCCAGCAGCCCTTCCGGGACAGGGGTCTACGAGCAGTACTTC.

V usage is TRBV20-1 and J usage is TRBJ2-7; 9 nucleotides agree with TRBD2. The germline V gene has CDR1 DFQATT and CDR2 SNEGSKA (reference sequence). With 0 bases clipped from V and 4 bases from J, the junction kept 4 bases outside the gene matches. This CDR3 contains 14 residues. CDR3 sequence: CSARELTSGYEQYF. In DNA, the CDR3 is TGCAGTGCTAGAGAGCTGACTAGCGGTTACGAGCAGTACTTC.

In its sample, this clonotype was seen many times. The V gene is TRBV10-3, the J gene TRBJ2-5; a weak D match, TRBD2 (5 bases). From germline, CDR1 is ENHRY and CDR2 SYGVKD. CDR3 length equals 13 residues. V was cut by 7 bases and J by 5 bases, with 14 bases left in between. The CDR3 DNA follows: TGTGCCATCAAGATAGGGAGCGAGGAGACCCAGTACTTC. It translates to CAIKIGSEETQYF.

This clonotype was counted ten times or more. The chain has TRBV6-1 and TRBJ1-5; TRBD1 might be the D (6 bases). The ends were cut back, 5 bases at V and 3 bases at J, with 11 bases in the middle. CDR1 and CDR2 (germline): MNHNS, SASEGT. CDR3 size: 14 residues. The CDR3 region has the DNA TGTGCCAGCAGTACGCAGGGACACAATCAGCCCCAGCATTTT. This translates into CASSTQGHNQPQHF.

This rearrangement joins TRBV28 to TRBJ2-3; possibly TRBD1 for D (6 bases). This CDR3 has 14 amino acids. Trimming left V 5 bases short and J 3 bases short, with 12 bases between. The germline gives CDR1 MDHEN, CDR2 SYDVKM. The CDR3 nucleotides read TGTGCCAGCAGTGTGTGGACAGAGACAGATACGCAGTATTTT. It encodes CASSVWTETDTQYF.

The V call is TRBV20-1, the J call TRBJ1-6; weak D call: TRBD1 (5 bases). Trimming cost V 6 bases and J 8 bases, with 14 bases left between them. The CDR3 covers 13 residues. Germline CDR1 is DFQATT and CDR2 is SNEGSKA (reference sequence). CDR3 in DNA: TGCAGTGCCCGCAGGGATAGTGATTCACCCCTCCACTTT. Translating gives CSARRDSDSPLHF.

In this sample, this clonotype turned up many times. The chain combines TRBV2 with TRBJ1-3, with D tentatively TRBD1 (5 bases). Germline loops: CDR1 SNHLY, CDR2 FYNNEI. CDR3 length: 15 amino acids. Trimming took off 4 bases at V and 4 bases at J, with 14 bases between the two ends. In DNA, the CDR3 is TGTGCCAGCAGTGTCGGGGGATCGATGGGAAACACCATATATTTT. It codes for CASSVGGSMGNTIYF.

This clonotype showed up just a few times. This may be a read error, as it is one base from a much larger clone. The chain carries TRBV28 and TRBJ2-1; 9 bases fit TRBD2. This CDR3 has 14 amino acids. CDR1 and CDR2 from the germline V gene are MDHEN and SYDVKM. The CDR3 reads CASGFPAGGDEQFF. CDR3 nucleotides: TGTGCCAGCGGTTTTCCAGCGGGAGGCGATGAGCAGTTCTTC.